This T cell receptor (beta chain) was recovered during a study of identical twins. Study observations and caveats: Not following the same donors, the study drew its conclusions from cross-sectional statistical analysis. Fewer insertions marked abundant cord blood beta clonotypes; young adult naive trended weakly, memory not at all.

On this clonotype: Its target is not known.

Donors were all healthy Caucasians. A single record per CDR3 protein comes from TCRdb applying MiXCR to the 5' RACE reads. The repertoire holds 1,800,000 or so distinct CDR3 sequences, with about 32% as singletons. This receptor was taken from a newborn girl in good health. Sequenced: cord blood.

The CDR3 DNA sequence: TGTGCCAGCGTAGGCGGGAGGGAGACCCAGTACTTC. Encoded protein: CASVGGRETQYF. This chain joins TRBV2 and TRBJ2-7; 8 bases agree with TRBD2. The last part of the DNA fits TRBJ2-5 better; the J call may be wrong. This CDR3 has 12 amino acids. Germline lookup yields CDR1 SNHLY and CDR2 FYNNEI.